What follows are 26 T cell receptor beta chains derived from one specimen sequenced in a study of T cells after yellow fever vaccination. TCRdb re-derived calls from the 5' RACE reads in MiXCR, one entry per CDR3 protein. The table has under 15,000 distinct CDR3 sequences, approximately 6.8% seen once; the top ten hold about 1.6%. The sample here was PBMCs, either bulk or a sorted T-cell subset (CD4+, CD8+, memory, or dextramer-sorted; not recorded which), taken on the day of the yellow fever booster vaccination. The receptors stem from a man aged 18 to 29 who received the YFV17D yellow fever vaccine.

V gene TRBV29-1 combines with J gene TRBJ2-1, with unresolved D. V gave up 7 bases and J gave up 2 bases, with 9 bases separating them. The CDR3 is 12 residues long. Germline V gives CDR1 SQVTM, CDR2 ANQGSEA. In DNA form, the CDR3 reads TGCAGCGCCAGGCCCCCCTACAATGAGCAGTTCTTC. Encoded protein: CSARPPYNEQFF.

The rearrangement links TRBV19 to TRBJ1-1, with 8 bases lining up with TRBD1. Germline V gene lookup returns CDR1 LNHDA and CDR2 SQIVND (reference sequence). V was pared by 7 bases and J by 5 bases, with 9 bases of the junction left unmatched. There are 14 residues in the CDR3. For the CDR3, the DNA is TGTGCCAGTACCCTCGGACAGGGTGGAACTGAAGCTTTCTTT. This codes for CASTLGQGGTEAFF.

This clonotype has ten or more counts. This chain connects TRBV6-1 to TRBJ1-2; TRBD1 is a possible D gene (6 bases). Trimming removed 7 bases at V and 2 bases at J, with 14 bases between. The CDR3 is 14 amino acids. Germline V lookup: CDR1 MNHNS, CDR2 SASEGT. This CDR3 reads CASTPRGGNYGYTF. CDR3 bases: TGTGCCAGCACCCCGAGAGGGGGAAACTATGGCTACACCTTC.

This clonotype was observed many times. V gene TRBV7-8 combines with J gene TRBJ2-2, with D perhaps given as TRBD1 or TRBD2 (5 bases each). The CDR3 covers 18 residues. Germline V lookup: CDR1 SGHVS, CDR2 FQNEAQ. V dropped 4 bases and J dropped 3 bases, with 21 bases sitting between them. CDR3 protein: CASSSPPGTAIDTGELFF. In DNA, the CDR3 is TGTGCCAGCAGCTCCCCCCCCGGGACGGCTATCGACACCGGGGAGCTGTTTTTT.

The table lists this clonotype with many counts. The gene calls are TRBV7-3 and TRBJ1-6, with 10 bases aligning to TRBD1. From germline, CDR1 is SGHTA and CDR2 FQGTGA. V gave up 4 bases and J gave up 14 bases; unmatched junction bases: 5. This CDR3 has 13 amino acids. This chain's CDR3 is CASSYGQGGSLHF. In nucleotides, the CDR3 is TGTGCCAGCAGCTACGGACAGGGGGGGTCCCTCCACTTT.

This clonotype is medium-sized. CDR3 nucleotide sequence: TGTGCCAGCAGCCCTCAGGTCATGGGCACTGAAGCTTTCTTT. Translation gives CASSPQVMGTEAFF. This chain links TRBV9 with TRBJ1-1; D unresolved. This CDR3 is 14 amino acids long. Germline values: CDR1 SGDLS, CDR2 YYNGEE. V shed 4 bases and J shed 4 bases, with 14 bases lying between them. Filled out from reference TRBV9 and TRBJ1-1, the complete variable domain reads DSGVTQTPKHLITATGQRVTLRCSPRSGDLSVYWYQQSLDQGLQFLIQYYNGEERAKGNILERFSAQQFPDLHSELNLSSLELGDSALYFCASSPQVMGTEAFFGQGTRLTVV.

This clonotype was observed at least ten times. Written as DNA, the CDR3 is TGTGCCAGTAGAAGATCCCCGATGGCTGGCTACACCTTC. This sequence encodes CASRRSPMAGYTF. The chain uses TRBV19 and TRBJ1-2; no clear D gene. The CDR3 covers 13 residues. The V gene's germline CDR1 is LNHDA and CDR2 SQIVND (reference sequence). V shed 6 bases and J shed 7 bases, with 15 bases lying between them.

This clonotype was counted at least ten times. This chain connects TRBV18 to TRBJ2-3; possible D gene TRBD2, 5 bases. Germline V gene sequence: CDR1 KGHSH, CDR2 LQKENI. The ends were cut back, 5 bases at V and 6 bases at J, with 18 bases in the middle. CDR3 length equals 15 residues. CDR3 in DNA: TGTGCCAGCTCAATCGGCGGGCCCGGTAGGGATACGCAGTATTTT. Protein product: CASSIGGPGRDTQYF.

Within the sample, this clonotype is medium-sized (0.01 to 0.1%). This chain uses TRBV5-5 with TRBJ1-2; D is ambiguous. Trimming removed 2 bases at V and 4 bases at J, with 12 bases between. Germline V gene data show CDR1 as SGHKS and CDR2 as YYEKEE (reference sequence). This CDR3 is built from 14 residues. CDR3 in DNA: TGTGCCAGCAGCTTAGTTTGGACGAGCTATGGCTACACCTTC. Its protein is CASSLVWTSYGYTF.

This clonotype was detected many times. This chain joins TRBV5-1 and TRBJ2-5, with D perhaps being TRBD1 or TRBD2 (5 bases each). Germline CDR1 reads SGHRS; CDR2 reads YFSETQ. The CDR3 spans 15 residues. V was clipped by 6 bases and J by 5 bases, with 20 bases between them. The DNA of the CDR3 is TGCGCCAGCACAGAGGGACCGGGGTGGATGGAGACCCAGTACTTC. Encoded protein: CASTEGPGWMETQYF. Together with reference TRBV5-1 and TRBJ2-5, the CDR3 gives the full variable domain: KAGVTQTPRYLIKTRGQQVTLSCSPISGHRSVSWYQQTPGQGLQFLFEYFSETQRNKGNFPGRFSGRQFSNSRSEMNVSTLELGDSALYLCASTEGPGWMETQYFGPGTRLLVL.

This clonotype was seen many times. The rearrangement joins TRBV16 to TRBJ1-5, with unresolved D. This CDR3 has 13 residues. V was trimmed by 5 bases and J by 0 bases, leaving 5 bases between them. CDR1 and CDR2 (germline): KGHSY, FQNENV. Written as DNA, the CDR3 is TGTGCCAGCAGCATTCATAGCAATCAGCCCCAGCATTTT. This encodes CASSIHSNQPQHF.

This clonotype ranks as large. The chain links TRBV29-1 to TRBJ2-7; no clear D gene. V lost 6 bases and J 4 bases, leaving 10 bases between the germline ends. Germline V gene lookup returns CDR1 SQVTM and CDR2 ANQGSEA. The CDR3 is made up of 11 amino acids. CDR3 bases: TGCAGCGTCCGGAGTCGGTACGAGCAGTACTTC. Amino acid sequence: CSVRSRYEQYF.

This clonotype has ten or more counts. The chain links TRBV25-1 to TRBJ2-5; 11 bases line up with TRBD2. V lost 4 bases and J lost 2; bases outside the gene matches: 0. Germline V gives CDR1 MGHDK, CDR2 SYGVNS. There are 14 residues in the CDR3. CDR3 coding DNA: TGTGCCAGCAGTGGACTAGCGGGGCAAGAGACCCAGTACTTC. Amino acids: CASSGLAGQETQYF.

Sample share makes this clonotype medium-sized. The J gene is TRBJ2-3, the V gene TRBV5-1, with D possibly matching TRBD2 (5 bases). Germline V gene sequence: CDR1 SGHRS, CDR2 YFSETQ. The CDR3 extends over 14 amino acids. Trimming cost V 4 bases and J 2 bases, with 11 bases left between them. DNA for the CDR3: TGCGCCAGCAGCAGGCAGGACTTCACAGATACGCAGTATTTT. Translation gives CASSRQDFTDTQYF.

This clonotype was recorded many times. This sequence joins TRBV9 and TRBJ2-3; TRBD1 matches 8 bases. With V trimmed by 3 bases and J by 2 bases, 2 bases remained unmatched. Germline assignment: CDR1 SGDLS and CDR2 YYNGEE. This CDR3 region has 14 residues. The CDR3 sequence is CASSGGQVTDTQYF. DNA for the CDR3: TGTGCCAGCAGCGGGGGACAGGTCACAGATACGCAGTATTTT.

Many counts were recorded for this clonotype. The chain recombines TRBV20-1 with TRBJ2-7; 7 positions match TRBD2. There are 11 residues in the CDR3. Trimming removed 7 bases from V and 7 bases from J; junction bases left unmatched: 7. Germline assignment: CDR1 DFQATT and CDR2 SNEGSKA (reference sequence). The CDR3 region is CSGGLGGEQYF. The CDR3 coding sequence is TGCAGTGGTGGACTAGGCGGGGAGCAGTACTTC.

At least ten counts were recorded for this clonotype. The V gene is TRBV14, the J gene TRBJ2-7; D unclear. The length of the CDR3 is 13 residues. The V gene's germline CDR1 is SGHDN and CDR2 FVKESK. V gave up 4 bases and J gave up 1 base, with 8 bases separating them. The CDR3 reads CASSPAVSYEQYF. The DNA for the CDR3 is TGTGCCAGCAGCCCGGCGGTGTCCTACGAGCAGTACTTC.

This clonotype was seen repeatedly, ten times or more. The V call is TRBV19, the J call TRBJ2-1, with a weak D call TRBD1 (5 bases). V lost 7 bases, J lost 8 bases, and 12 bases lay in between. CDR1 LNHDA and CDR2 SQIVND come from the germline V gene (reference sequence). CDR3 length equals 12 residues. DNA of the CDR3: TGTGCCAGTAAAAGGCAGGGCGATGAGCAGTTCTTC. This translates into CASKRQGDEQFF. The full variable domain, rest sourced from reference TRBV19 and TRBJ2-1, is DGGITQSPKYLFRKEGQNVTLSCEQNLNHDAMYWYRQDPGQGLRLIYYSQIVNDFQKGDIAEGYSVSREKKESFPLTVTSAQKNPTAFYLCASKRQGDEQFFGPGTRLTVL.

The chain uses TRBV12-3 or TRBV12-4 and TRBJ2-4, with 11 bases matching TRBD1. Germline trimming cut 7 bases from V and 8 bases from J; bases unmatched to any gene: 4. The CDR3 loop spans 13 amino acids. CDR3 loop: CASTRTGGDIQYF. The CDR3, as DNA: TGTGCCAGCACTCGGACAGGGGGCGACATTCAGTACTTC.

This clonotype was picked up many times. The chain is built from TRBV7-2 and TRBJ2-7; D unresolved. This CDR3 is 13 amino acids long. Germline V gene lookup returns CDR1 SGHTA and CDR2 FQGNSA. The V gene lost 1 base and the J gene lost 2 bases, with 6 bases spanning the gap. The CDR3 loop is CASSLVETYEQYF. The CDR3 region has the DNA TGTGCCAGCAGCTTAGTCGAAACCTACGAGCAGTACTTC.

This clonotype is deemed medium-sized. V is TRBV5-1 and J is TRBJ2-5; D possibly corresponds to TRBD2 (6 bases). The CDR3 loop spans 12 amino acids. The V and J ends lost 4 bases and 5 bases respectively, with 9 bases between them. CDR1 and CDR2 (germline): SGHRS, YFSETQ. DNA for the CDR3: TGCGCCAGCAGCCCGGGGGTGGAGACCCAGTACTTC. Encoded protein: CASSPGVETQYF. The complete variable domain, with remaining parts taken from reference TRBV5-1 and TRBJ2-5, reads KAGVTQTPRYLIKTRGQQVTLSCSPISGHRSVSWYQQTPGQGLQFLFEYFSETQRNKGNFPGRFSGRQFSNSRSEMNVSTLELGDSALYLCASSPGVETQYFGPGTRLLVL.

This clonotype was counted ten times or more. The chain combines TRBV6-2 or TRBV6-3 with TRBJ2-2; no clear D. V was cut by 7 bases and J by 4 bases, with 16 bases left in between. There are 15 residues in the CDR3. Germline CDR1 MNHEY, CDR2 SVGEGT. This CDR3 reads CASIEALRGTGELFF. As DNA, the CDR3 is TGTGCCAGCATTGAGGCCCTTCGAGGCACCGGGGAGCTGTTTTTT.

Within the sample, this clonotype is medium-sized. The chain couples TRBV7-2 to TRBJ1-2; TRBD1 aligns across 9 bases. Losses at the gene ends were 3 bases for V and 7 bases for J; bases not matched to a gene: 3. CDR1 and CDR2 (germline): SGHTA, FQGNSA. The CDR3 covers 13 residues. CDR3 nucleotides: TGTGCCAGCAGCTTCGGGACAGGGTTTGGCTACACCTTC. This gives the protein CASSFGTGFGYTF.

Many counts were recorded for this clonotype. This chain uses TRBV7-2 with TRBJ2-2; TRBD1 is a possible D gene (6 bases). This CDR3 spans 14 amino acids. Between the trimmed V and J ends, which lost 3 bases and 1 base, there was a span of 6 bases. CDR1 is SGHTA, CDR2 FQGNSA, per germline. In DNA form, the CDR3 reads TGTGCCAGCAGCTTCAGGGGGAACACCGGGGAGCTGTTTTTT. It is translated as CASSFRGNTGELFF.

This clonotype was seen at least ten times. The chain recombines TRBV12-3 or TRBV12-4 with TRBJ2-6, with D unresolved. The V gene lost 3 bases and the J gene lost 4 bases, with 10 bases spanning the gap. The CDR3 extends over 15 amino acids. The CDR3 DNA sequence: TGTGCCAGCAGTTTTGGTGCAGACGGGGCCAACGTCCTGACTTTC. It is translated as CASSFGADGANVLTF.

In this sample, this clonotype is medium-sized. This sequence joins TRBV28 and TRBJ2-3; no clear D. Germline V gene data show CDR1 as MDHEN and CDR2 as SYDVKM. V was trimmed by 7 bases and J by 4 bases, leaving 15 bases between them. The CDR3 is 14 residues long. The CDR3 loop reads CASTVISRADTQYF. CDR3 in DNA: TGTGCCAGCACAGTGATCTCGCGCGCAGATACGCAGTATTTT.